This is a list of T cell receptor beta chains from one sample in a study of OX40 agonist ivuxolimab in advanced cancers. Generated by immunoSEQ multiplex PCR, the TCRdb table keeps only in-frame clones and is missing some. The sample contains roughly 81,000 clones, around nine tenths of which appear only once. The sequences come from CD4+ or CD8+ T cells sorted from blood, collected in a trial of the OX40 agonist ivuxolimab. All receptors derive from an adult with an advanced solid tumor such as melanoma, head and neck, liver or kidney cancer. CDR3s leave out the opening cysteine and the closing phenylalanine or tryptophan. The size field is filled for only some rows; it gives once, few, many or a size class.

>TRBV6-5|TRBJ2-7|-
ASSPYRDSGQY
>TRBV18|TRBJ1-5|-
ASSPTAGTDYQPQH
>TRBV20-1|TRBJ1-1|-
SADGNTEAF
>TRBV7-2|TRBJ2-1|-
ASSEWERVGNEQF
>TRBV18|TRBJ1-2|-
ASSPQWGNYGYT
>TRBV9|TRBJ1-1|-
ASSVGTSENTEAF
>TRBV7-8|TRBJ1-2|-
ASSLASLGTYYGYT
>TRBV12-5|TRBJ2-2|-
ASRVGSNTGELF
>TRBV29-1|TRBJ2-5|-
SVASSAETQY
>TRBV14|TRBJ2-4|-
ASSLTSGDIQY
>TRBV19|TRBJ1-1|once
ASSRLKPGQEETEAF